Below are 20 T cell receptor beta chains sequenced from a single sample in a study of T cell responses to AZD1222 COVID-19 vaccine. Produced via immunoSEQ multiplex PCR; TCRdb's table is partial and in-frame only. The profile covers 150,000 to 200,000 clones, with 75% to 95% appearing a single time and about 4.5% taken by the ten largest. Sequencing was performed on peripheral blood, taken on day 0 of AZD1222 vaccination. These receptors all stem from an adult in good health.

This clone was detected once. The chain combines TRBV2 with TRBJ2-5; possibly TRBD1 for D (6 bases). V lost 4 bases to trimming and J lost 6 bases, with 15 bases between them. CDR1 and CDR2 from the germline V gene are SNHLY and FYNNEI. The CDR3 extends over 14 amino acids. The CDR3 loop is CASSGYGGAKTQYF. The CDR3 DNA sequence: TGTGCCAGCAGTGGCTATGGGGGCGCGAAGACCCAGTACTTC.

This chain uses TRBV6-1 with TRBJ2-7, with TRBD2 matching 9 bases. The V segment lost 1 base and the J segment 6 bases; nucleotides outside the gene matches: 10. The CDR3 spans 16 residues. CDR1 is MNHNS, CDR2 SASEGT, per germline. This chain's CDR3 is CASSEGASGTPFEQYF. In nucleotides, the CDR3 is TGTGCCAGCAGTGAAGGGGCTAGCGGGACGCCTTTCGAGCAGTACTTC.

This clone appeared once. V is TRBV11-1 and J is TRBJ2-1; TRBD2 matches 11 bases. The CDR3 spans 15 residues. After removal of 8 bases from V and 5 bases from J, the junction contained 8 bases not matched to a gene. Per the germline V gene, CDR1 is SGHAT and CDR2 is FQDESV (reference sequence). CDR3 sequence reads: CASRSELAGDNEQFF. The CDR3 bases are TGTGCCAGCCGCTCAGAACTAGCGGGAGACAATGAGCAGTTCTTC.

V is TRBV28 and J is TRBJ1-2; D is possibly TRBD1 (6 bases). CDR3 length equals 14 residues. Trimming cost V 2 bases and J 4 bases, with 11 bases left between them. Germline-derived CDR1 and CDR2 are MDHEN and SYDVKM. This CDR3 reads CASSLQQGGYGYTF. CDR3 coding DNA: TGTGCCAGCAGTTTACAACAGGGCGGCTATGGCTACACCTTC.

V usage is TRBV4-1 and J usage is TRBJ2-1; 9 bases are a match to TRBD2. The V and J ends lost 4 bases and 4 bases, in that order; junction bases with no gene match: 2. Germline CDR1 reads MGHRA; CDR2 reads YSYEKL. This CDR3 is 14 amino acids long. The CDR3 nucleotides are TGCGCCAGCAGCCGGACTAGCGCTTACAATGAGCAGTTCTTC. This encodes CASSRTSAYNEQFF.

V is TRBV6-2 or TRBV6-3 and J is TRBJ2-2, with 7 bases identical to TRBD1. This CDR3 region has 13 residues. J was trimmed by 9 bases and V by 2 bases; bases with no gene match: 3. Germline CDR1 reads MNHEY; CDR2 reads SVGEGT. CDR3 sequence reads: CASSYDRARELFF. The CDR3 DNA is TGTGCCAGCAGTTACGACAGGGCTCGGGAGCTGTTTTTT.

The chain recombines TRBV10-3 with TRBJ1-1; 9 positions match TRBD1. This CDR3 is 17 amino acids long. J was trimmed by 4 bases and V by 5 bases; bases with no gene match: 14. Per germline, CDR1 ENHRY and CDR2 SYGVKD. The CDR3: CAISTGTGRTPGTEAFF. CDR3 DNA: TGTGCCATCAGTACCGGGACAGGGAGGACCCCGGGCACTGAAGCTTTCTTT.

A note on this clone: In the same sample, other DNA sequences code for this CDR3. The genes are TRBV7-2 and TRBJ1-5, with 7 bases matching TRBD1. CDR3 size: 13 residues. The V gene end was trimmed by 2 bases and the J gene end by 6 bases; junction bases not matched to a gene: 1. Germline CDR1 is SGHTA and CDR2 is FQGNSA. The CDR3 sequence: CASSLQGGQPQHF. The DNA for the CDR3 is TGTGCCAGCAGCTTACAGGGGGGTCAGCCCCAGCATTTT.

This chain links TRBV19 with TRBJ2-7; D is undetermined. The CDR3 spans 15 residues. Germline V gene lookup returns CDR1 LNHDA and CDR2 SQIVND (reference sequence). Trimming stripped 8 bases from V and 2 bases from J, with 19 bases between. For the CDR3, the DNA is TGTGCCAGTCAGTACGCCCGGACGGCTACCTACGAGCAGTACTTC. Its protein is CASQYARTATYEQYF. The full variable domain, rest sourced from reference TRBV19 and TRBJ2-7, is DGGITQSPKYLFRKEGQNVTLSCEQNLNHDAMYWYRQDPGQGLRLIYYSQIVNDFQKGDIAEGYSVSREKKESFPLTVTSAQKNPTAFYLCASQYARTATYEQYFGPGTRLTVT.

The rearrangement joins TRBV4-1 to TRBJ2-1; D possibly matches TRBD1 or TRBD2 (5 bases each). The CDR3 is 15 residues long. Per germline, CDR1 MGHRA and CDR2 YSYEKL. V was cut by 7 bases and J by 8 bases, with 21 bases left in between. Here the CDR3 reads CASKSTGTLGDEQFF. As DNA, the CDR3 is TGCGCCAGCAAATCGACCGGGACCCTGGGCGATGAGCAGTTCTTC.

The rearrangement links TRBV6-5 to TRBJ2-7, with a tentative D call TRBD2 (6 bases). Trimming removed 6 bases from V and 1 base from J, with 16 bases in between. Germline assignment: CDR1 MNHEY and CDR2 SVGAGI. This CDR3 contains 15 residues. The CDR3 reads CASRADGTGSYEQYF. As DNA, the CDR3 is TGTGCCAGCAGGGCAGACGGGACTGGTTCCTACGAGCAGTACTTC.

The gene calls are TRBV6-5 and TRBJ1-3; D perhaps matches TRBD1 (5 bases). Trimming removed 6 bases at V and 3 bases at J, with 12 bases between. The germline gives CDR1 MNHEY, CDR2 SVGAGI. The CDR3 is made up of 14 amino acids. CDR3 in amino acids: CASRGRSSGNTIYF. The CDR3 DNA is TGTGCCAGCAGGGGACGATCAAGTGGAAACACCATATATTTT.

The chain uses TRBV28 and TRBJ2-7; TRBD2 might be the D (5 bases). This CDR3 has 12 residues. Trimming left V 7 bases short and J 7 bases short, with 14 bases between. Germline V lookup: CDR1 MDHEN, CDR2 SYDVKM. The DNA of the CDR3 is TGTGCCAGCAACCATCCGTCGGGGGAGCAGTACTTC. Translated: CASNHPSGEQYF.

The J gene is TRBJ2-3, the V gene TRBV7-3, with 11 positions matching TRBD2. The CDR3 runs 15 residues. The trim removed 2 bases at V and 3 bases at J, leaving 1 base unmatched. Germline V gene lookup returns CDR1 SGHTA and CDR2 FQGTGA. In DNA form, the CDR3 reads TGTGCCAGCAGCTTAGCTAGCGGGGGGACAGATACGCAGTATTTT. Translated, it gives CASSLASGGTDTQYF.

CDR3 nucleotides: TGTGCCAGCAGCTTGGCAGGGGTCGACTATGGCTACACCTTC. Protein product: CASSLAGVDYGYTF. The genes are TRBV7-9 and TRBJ1-2; tentatively, D is TRBD1 (6 bases). Germline V gene data show CDR1 as SEHNR and CDR2 as FQNEAQ (reference sequence). V shed 3 bases and J shed 3 bases, with 11 bases lying between them. CDR3 size: 14 residues.

The chain recombines TRBV27 with TRBJ2-7, with 7 bases identical to TRBD1. Germline V CDR1 and CDR2: MNHEY, SMNVEV (reference sequence). The CDR3 contains 15 residues. J was trimmed by 6 bases and V by 2 bases; bases with no gene match: 10. The CDR3 sequence is CASSLRRGPPPEQYF. Written as DNA, the CDR3 is TGTGCCAGCAGTTTAAGAAGGGGGCCCCCTCCCGAGCAGTACTTC.

This clone was counted a single time. The CDR3 reads CASSGTGEKLFF. In DNA, the CDR3 is TGTGCCAGCTCCGGGACAGGAGAAAAACTGTTTTTT. The V call is TRBV2, the J call TRBJ1-4; 8 bases fit TRBD1. Unmatched junction bases numbered 4, after V lost 8 bases and J lost 8 bases. Germline V gene data show CDR1 as SNHLY and CDR2 as FYNNEI. The CDR3 has 12 residues.

The CDR3 is CASSSRTGLNSLYEQYF. The CDR3 nucleotides are TGCGCCAGCAGCTCGCGGACAGGGCTCAATAGCTTGTACGAGCAGTACTTC. V and J are TRBV5-1 and TRBJ2-7; 8 bases map to TRBD1. The CDR3 covers 17 residues. V lost 3 bases to trimming and J lost 4 bases; unmatched junction nucleotides: 15. Looked up from germline, CDR1 is SGHRS and CDR2 is YFSETQ. The variable domain in full, with the rest retrieved from reference TRBV5-1 and TRBJ2-7, is KAGVTQTPRYLIKTRGQQVTLSCSPISGHRSVSWYQQTPGQGLQFLFEYFSETQRNKGNFPGRFSGRQFSNSRSEMNVSTLELGDSALYLCASSSRTGLNSLYEQYFGPGTRLTVT.

The chain couples TRBV11-3 to TRBJ2-7; D is unclear. Trimming stripped 6 bases from V and 4 bases from J, with 13 bases between. The CDR3 has 13 amino acids. Per germline, CDR1 SGHNT and CDR2 YENEEA. CDR3 sequence reads: CASRKSQLYEQYF. DNA for the CDR3: TGTGCCAGCAGAAAATCACAGCTTTACGAGCAGTACTTC.

This clone has a single count. This rearrangement joins TRBV11-1 to TRBJ1-1, with 10 bases matching TRBD1. With V trimmed by 2 bases and J by 6 bases, 6 bases remained unmatched. The CDR3 totals 15 residues. The V gene's germline CDR1 is SGHAT and CDR2 FQDESV (reference sequence). CDR3 sequence (DNA): TGTGCCAGCAGCTTAACCCGGGACAGGGGTTCTGAAGCTTTCTTT. It encodes CASSLTRDRGSEAFF.